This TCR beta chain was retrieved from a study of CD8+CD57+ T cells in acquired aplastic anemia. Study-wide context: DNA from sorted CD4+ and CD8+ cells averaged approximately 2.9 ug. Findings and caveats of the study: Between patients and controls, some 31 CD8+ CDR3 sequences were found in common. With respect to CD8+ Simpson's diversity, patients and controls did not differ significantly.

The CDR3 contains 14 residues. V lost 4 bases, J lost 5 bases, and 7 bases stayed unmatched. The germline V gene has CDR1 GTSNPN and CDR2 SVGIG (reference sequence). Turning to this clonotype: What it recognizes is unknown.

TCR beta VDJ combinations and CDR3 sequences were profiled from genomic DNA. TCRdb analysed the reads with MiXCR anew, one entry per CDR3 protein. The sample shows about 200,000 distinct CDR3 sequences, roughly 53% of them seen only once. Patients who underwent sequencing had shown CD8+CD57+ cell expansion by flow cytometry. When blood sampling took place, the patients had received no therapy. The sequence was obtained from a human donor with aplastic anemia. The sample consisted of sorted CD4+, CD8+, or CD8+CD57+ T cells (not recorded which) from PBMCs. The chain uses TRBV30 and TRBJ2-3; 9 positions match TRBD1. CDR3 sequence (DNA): TGTGCCTGGACTAAGGACAGGGGAAAAGATACGCAGTATTTT. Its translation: CAWTKDRGKDTQYF.